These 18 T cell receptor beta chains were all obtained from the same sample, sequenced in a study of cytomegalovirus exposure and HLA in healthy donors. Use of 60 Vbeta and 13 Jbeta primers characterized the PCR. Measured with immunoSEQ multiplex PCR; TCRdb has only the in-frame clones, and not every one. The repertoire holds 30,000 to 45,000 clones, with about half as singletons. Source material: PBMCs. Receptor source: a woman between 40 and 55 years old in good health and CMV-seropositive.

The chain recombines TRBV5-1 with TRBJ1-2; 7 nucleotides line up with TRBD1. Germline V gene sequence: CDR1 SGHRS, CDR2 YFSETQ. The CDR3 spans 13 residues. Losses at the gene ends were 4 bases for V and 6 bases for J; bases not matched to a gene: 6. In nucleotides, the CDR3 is TGCGCCAGCAGCACCCGGGACAGCCATGGCTACACCTTC. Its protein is CASSTRDSHGYTF.

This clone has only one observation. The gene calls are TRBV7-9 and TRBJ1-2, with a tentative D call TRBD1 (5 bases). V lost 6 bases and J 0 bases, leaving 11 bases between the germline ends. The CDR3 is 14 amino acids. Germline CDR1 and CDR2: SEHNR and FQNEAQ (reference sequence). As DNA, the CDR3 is TGTGCCAGCAGTACACAGGTTACTAACTATGGCTACACCTTC. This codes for CASSTQVTNYGYTF.

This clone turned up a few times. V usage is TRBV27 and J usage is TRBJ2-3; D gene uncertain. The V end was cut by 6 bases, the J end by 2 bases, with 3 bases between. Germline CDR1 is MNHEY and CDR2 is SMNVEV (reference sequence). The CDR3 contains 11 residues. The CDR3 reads CASSNTDTQYF. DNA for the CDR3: TGTGCCAGCAGCAACACAGATACGCAGTATTTT.

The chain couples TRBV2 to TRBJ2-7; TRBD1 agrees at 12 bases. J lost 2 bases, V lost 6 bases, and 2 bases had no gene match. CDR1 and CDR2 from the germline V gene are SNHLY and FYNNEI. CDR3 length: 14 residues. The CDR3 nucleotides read TGTGCCAGCAGGGGACAGGGGGCGACCTACGAGCAGTACTTC. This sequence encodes CASRGQGATYEQYF. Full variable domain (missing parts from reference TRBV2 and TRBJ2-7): EPEVTQTPSHQVTQMGQEVILRCVPISNHLYFYWYRQILGQKVEFLVSFYNNEISEKSEIFDDQFSVERPDGSNFTLKIRSTKLEDSAMYFCASRGQGATYEQYFGPGTRLTVT.

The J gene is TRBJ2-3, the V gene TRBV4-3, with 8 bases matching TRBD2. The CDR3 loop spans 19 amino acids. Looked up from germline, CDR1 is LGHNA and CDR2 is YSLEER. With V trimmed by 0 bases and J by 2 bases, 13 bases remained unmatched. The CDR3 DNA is TGCGCCAGCAGCCAAGAAATTTGGACTAGCAAGGATTACACAGATACGCAGTATTTT. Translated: CASSQEIWTSKDYTDTQYF.

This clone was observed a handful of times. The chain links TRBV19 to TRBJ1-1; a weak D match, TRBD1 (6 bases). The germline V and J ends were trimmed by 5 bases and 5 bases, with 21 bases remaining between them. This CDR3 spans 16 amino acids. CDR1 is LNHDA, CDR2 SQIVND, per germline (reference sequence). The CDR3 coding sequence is TGTGCCAGTAGTCCCATCAAACAGGGAGGGTGGACTGAAGCTTTCTTT. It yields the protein CASSPIKQGGWTEAFF.

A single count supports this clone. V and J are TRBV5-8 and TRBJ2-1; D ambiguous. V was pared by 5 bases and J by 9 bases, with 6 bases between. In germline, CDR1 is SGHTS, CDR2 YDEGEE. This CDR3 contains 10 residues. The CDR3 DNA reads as TGTGCCAGCAGAAGAGGTGAGCAGTTCTTC. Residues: CASRRGEQFF.

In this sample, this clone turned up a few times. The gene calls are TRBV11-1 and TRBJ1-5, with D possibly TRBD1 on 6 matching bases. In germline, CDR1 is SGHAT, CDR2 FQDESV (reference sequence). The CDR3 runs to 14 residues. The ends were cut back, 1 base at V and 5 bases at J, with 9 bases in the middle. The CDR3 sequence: CASSLGRGDQPQHF. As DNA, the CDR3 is TGTGCCAGCAGCTTAGGCAGGGGCGATCAGCCCCAGCATTTT.

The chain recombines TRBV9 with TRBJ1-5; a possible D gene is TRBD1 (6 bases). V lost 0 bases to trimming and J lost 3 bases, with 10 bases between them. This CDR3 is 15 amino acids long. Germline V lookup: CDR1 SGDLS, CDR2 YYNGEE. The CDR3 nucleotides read TGTGCCAGCAGCGTAGGTGGACAGTCCAATCAGCCCCAGCATTTT. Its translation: CASSVGGQSNQPQHF.

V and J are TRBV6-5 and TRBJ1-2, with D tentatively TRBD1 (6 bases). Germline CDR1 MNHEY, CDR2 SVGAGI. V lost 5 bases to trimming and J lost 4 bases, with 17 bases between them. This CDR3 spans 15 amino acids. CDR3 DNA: TGTGCCAGCAGTAAACCGGACAGTCCAATCTATGGCTACACCTTC. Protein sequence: CASSKPDSPIYGYTF.

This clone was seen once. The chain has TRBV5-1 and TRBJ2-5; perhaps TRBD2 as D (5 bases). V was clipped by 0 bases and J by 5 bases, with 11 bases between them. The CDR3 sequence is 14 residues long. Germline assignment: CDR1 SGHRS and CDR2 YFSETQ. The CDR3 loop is CASSLGRGSETQYF. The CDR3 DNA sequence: TGCGCCAGCAGCTTGGGAAGAGGGTCGGAGACCCAGTACTTC.

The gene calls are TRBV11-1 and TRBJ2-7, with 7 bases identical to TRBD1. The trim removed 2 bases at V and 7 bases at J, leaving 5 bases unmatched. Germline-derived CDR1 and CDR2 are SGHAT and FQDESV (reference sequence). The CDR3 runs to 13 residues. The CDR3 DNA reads TGTGCCAGCAGCTTAACAGGGGCGGATGAGCAGTACTTC. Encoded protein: CASSLTGADEQYF. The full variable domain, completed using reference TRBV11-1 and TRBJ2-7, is EAEVAQSPRYKITEKSQAVAFWCDPISGHATLYWYRQILGQGPELLVQFQDESVVDDSQLPKDRFSAERLKGVDSTLKIQPAELGDSAMYLCASSLTGADEQYFGPGTRLTVT.

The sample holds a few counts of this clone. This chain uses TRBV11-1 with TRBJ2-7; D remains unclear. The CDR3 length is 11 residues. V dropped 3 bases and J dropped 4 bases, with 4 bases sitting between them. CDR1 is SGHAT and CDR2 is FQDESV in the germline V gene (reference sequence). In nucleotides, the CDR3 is TGTGCCAGCAGCTTTATGTACGAGCAGTACTTC. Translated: CASSFMYEQYF. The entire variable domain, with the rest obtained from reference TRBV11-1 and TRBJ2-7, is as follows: EAEVAQSPRYKITEKSQAVAFWCDPISGHATLYWYRQILGQGPELLVQFQDESVVDDSQLPKDRFSAERLKGVDSTLKIQPAELGDSAMYLCASSFMYEQYFGPGTRLTVT.

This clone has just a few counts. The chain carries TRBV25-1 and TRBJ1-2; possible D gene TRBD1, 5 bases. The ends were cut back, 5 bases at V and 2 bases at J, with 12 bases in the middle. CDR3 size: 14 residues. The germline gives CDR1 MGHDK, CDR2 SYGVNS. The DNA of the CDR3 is TGTGCCAGCAGTATCTCGGCAGGGAACTATGGCTACACCTTC. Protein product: CASSISAGNYGYTF.

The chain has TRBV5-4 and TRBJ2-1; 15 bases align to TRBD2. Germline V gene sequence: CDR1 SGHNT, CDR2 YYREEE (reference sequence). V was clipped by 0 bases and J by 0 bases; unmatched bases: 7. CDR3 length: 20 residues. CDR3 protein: CASSLGGTSGGTYSYNEQFF. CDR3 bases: TGTGCCAGCAGCTTGGGCGGGACTAGCGGGGGGACGTACTCCTACAATGAGCAGTTCTTC. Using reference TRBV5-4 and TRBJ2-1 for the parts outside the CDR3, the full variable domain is ETGVTQSPTHLIKTRGQQVTLRCSSQSGHNTVSWYQQALGQGPQFIFQYYREEENGRGNFPPRFSGLQFPNYSSELNVNALELDDSALYLCASSLGGTSGGTYSYNEQFFGPGTRLTVL.

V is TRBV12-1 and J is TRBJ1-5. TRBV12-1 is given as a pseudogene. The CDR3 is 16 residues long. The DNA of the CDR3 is TGTGCCAGCAGCCAGCAAGGGAGAAATAGCAATCAGCCCCAGCATTTT. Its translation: CASSQQGRNSNQPQHF.

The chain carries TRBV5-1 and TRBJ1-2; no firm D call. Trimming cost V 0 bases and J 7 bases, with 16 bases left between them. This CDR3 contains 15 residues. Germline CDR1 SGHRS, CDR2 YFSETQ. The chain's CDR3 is CASSLDLASEGGYTF. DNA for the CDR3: TGCGCCAGCAGCTTGGATTTGGCCTCAGAGGGTGGCTACACCTTC.

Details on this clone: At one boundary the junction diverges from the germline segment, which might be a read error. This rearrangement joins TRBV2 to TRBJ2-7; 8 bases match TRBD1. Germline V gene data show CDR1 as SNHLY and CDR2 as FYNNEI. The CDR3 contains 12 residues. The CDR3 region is CAGGQGKGRIHF. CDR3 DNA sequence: TGTGCCGGAGGACAGGGTAAGGGAAGAATCCACTTC.